Here is one TCR beta chain with its context. Its antigen is not known. This specimen belongs to a study of cytomegalovirus exposure and HLA in healthy donors. Turning to the study itself: Earlier, approximately 190 million T cells were analyzed, and about 120 million unique TCR beta sequences were found among them. Broader study findings: In a later analysis, TCR beta V- and J-gene trimming was associated with a missense DCLRE1C variant. Prior analysis indicated that the majority of TCR beta V segments exhibited productivity approximately 87% or approximately 30% of the time. There were some V segments, including TRBV6-2 and TRBV6-3, excluded as indistinguishable.

The J segment lost 2 bases and the V segment lost 0 bases, leaving 13 bases of the junction unmatched. The CDR3 has 18 amino acids. CDR1 is SQVTM and CDR2 is ANQGSEA in the germline V gene. PCR primers comprised 60 Vbeta and 13 Jbeta primers. The assay was immunoSEQ multiplex PCR, and TCRdb's table has in-frame clones only and misses some. In the table there are hundreds of thousands of clones, 70% to 85% of which are singletons. The chain uses TRBV29-1 and TRBJ1-3, with 7 bases aligning to TRBD1. Sequenced: PBMCs. The source is a woman aged 35 to 49 in good health and CMV-seronegative. For the CDR3, the DNA is TGCAGCGTTGAAGAAGCTTGGGGGAAAGACAGGGCTGGAAACACCATATATTTT. Encoded protein: CSVEEAWGKDRAGNTIYF.